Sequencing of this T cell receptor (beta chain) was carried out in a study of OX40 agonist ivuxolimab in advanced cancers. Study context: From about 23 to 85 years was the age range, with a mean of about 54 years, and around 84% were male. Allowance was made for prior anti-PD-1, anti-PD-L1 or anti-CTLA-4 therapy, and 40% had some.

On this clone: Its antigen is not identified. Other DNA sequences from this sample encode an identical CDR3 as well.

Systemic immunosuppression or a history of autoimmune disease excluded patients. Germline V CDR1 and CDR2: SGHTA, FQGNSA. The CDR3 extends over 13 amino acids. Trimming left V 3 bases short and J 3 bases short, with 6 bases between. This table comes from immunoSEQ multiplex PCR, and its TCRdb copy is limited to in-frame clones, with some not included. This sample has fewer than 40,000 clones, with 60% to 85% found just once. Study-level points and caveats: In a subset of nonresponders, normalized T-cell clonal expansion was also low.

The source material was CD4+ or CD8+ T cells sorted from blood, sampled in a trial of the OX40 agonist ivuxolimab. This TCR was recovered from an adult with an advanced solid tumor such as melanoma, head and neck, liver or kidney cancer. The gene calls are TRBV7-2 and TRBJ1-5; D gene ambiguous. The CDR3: CASSLGPNQPQHF. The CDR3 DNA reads TGTGCCAGCAGCTTGGGCCCCAATCAGCCCCAGCATTTT.